What follows is one TCR beta chain and its context. Its target antigen remains unknown. This specimen belongs to a study of cytomegalovirus exposure and HLA in healthy donors (TCRdb year 2017). Background on the whole study: An earlier analysis of several hundred of the donors reported approximately 300 Gb of sequence data and some 120 million unique TCR beta sequences from approximately 180 million T cells. Roughly 300 gigabases of sequencing data and around 85 million unique TCR sequences made up an early release that covered approximately 650 HLA-typed donors. The genetic ancestry cluster associated with self-reported Caucasian donors included 81% of the 300 to 450 genotyped donors. The study was designed to test whether signatures of past pathogen exposure could be identified by cataloging public T cell receptors. The T cell repertoires of around 730 subjects were profiled by immunosequencing and related to cytomegalovirus serostatus. Along with the roughly 700-subject first cohort, a separate validation cohort of over a hundred different subjects was used. To predict cytomegalovirus infection status, the study combined high-throughput TCR immunosequencing, statistical association of individual TCRs with disease status, and machine learning. A later analysis re-examined previously published TCR beta repertoires from more than 600 donors and added high-resolution HLA genotyping to investigate patterns of TCR occurrence. Rather than using new phenotypic data, the later analysis identified candidate immune exposures from TCR beta sequences and from how often those sequences occurred across donors. An earlier analysis of about 600 of the donors used high-throughput TCR beta sequencing to judge whether each TCR beta V gene segment behaved as functional or pseudogenic. Donor age, sex, ethnicity and CMV serostatus were compiled together with the repertoire data. A later genetic analysis used genome-wide SNP genotypes for about 60% of the roughly 700 donors, treating that subset as a discovery cohort. Every repertoire in the discovery cohort had been generated on one and the same sequencing platform. HLA typing included class I and class II loci at four-digit resolution. Typing coverage differed by locus: A, B, C, DRB1 and DQB1 were typed in roughly 620-630 donors, DQA1 in 522, DPA1 in 600 to 610, and DPB1 in 400 to 490. About five DR-DQ haplotypes were treated as single units for association and clustering because of strong linkage in the cohort. Across 300 to 400 genotyped donors of the cohort, an average of about 220,000 unique TCR beta nucleotide sequences per donor were sequenced, and roughly 20% of those sequences were non-productive.

The cohort consisted of hundreds of healthy bone marrow donors. Cohort members were all nominally healthy when sampled, although unrecorded immune exposures were likely present. The donor was CMV seropositive and was included in the group of 250 to 300 seropositive cohort members. Every donor gave a peripheral blood sample, and the peripheral blood mononuclear cells from that sample were used for TCR beta sequencing. Genomic DNA was extracted from the blood cell samples with the Qiagen DNeasy Blood Extraction Kit. Libraries were made using the immunoSEQ multiplex PCR assay. The multiplex PCR relied on a mix of 60 forward primers for TCR Vbeta segments and 13 reverse primers for TCR Jbeta segments. The CDR3 region of rearranged TCR beta genes was amplified from genomic DNA with a multiplex PCR assay. Amplified TCR beta libraries were sequenced as 87-base-pair reads on the Illumina HiSeq System. Per the original workflow: In a later analysis, tens of millions of unique TCR beta chains were counted across the 666 repertoires, and roughly 10 million of these chains were shared by at least two donors. A nearest-neighbor algorithm error-corrected the raw reads and collapsed the reads into unique sequences, merging closely related sequences to remove PCR and sequencing errors. V, D and J gene segments were assigned by aligning CDR3 sequences to IMGT reference sequences. Each retained sequence needed at least a six-nucleotide match to both a V gene segment and a J gene segment. A rearrangement was called productive if the CDR3 had no stop codons and remained in frame with V and J, and every other rearrangement was called non-productive. CDR3 was defined by IMGT convention, running from the second conserved V-encoded cysteine to the conserved J-encoded phenylalanine. In an earlier analysis of around 570 of the donors, sequences lacking an unambiguous match to a single V gene segment were excluded. An earlier analysis of some 610 of the donors called V segments functional above 56.7% productive rearrangements and segregating when the between-donor standard deviation exceeded 5%. A statistical classification framework was built to diagnose cytomegalovirus status from the catalog of TCR beta chain sequences. In a later analysis, V and J genes were assigned by comparing TCR nucleotide sequences against IMGT/GENE-DB human TR gene sequences. The TCRdist pipeline was used in a later analysis to assign CDR3 sequences and most-parsimonious VDJ recombination scenarios. A later analysis defined each TCR beta chain by its CDR3 amino acid sequence plus V-gene family, and excluded reads lacking a unique V-gene family. A later analysis removed 500 to 600 highly shared, low-generation-probability nucleotide sequences to deal with suspected cross-contamination and a sequencing artifact. In a later analysis, a clonal expansion index was calculated for each public chain from normalized within-repertoire ranks of inferred template counts. Generation probabilities in a later analysis came from a VDJ recombination model fitted to out-of-frame rearrangements, and those results were checked against IGoR. A later analysis scored TCR-TCR, TCR-HLA and TCR-CMV co-occurrence with hypergeometric tests, applying a repertoire-size bias correction to TCR pairs. In a later analysis, false discovery rates were estimated by permuting HLA or CMV assignments 20 times. In a later analysis, co-occurring TCRs were grouped using DBSCAN, and TCRdist sequence similarity was added for clustering within HLA-allele-positive subsets. For co-occurrence clustering, repertoires with fewer than 30,000 or more than 120,000 public chains were excluded, along with five or six repertoires with anomalous nucleotide sharing. Entries here come from immuneACCESS through TCRdb and include only in-frame sequences with V and J called. Some clones fail to appear in such tables; in the studies checked, an unresolved V gene covers under half of the shortfall, and the cause of the remainder is unknown. V and J calls and clone size come straight from that table; D and trimming were deduced from the DNA. This specimen's table enumerates approximately 100,000 clones. The leading ten clones occupy 15% of the sample.

Results the study describes overall, beyond this receptor: Some IMGT-functional V segments, including TRBV6-2 and TRBV6-3, could not be told apart with the 87-base-pair reads, so those segments were excluded. In a later analysis, around 17,000 TCR beta sequences were associated with specific HLA alleles at a false discovery rate of 0.05. A later analysis found that HLA-associated TCR beta chains were more clonally expanded and had lower generation probabilities than equally common non-associated chains. Linkage disequilibrium might explain the correlated functional status among segregating V segments, but an unknown experimental factor could not be excluded. When HLA alleles, especially DR and DQ, strongly co-occurred, attributing TCR associations to individual alleles was difficult. For the cohort, immune exposure information was limited to CMV serostatus. The cohort was sequenced for TCR beta chains only, and without alpha or paired-chain data the features that could be detected were limited. A further reported finding was that TCR beta sequences accurately predicted the HLA-A and HLA-B alleles for most subjects in the first cohort. The authors suggested that the approach could potentially be extended to other disease states and immunological phenotypes. Sequencing depth was assumed to be roughly uniform across donors in the presence/absence analyses, though that assumption may not hold. A later genetic analysis reported fewer N-insertions in productive TCRs among donors in an Asian-associated ancestry cluster than the roughly 620-donor mean. A total of 150 to 200 TCR beta chains were listed by the study as associated with cytomegalovirus. Because some donors lacked HLA typing at each locus, the association tests relied only on the typed subset. Several of the top co-occurrence clusters appeared to be linked to parvovirus B19, influenza, CMV and Epstein-Barr virus, according to a later analysis. A few of the identified cytomegalovirus-associated TCR beta chains were confirmed in vitro to be specific for cytomegalovirus antigens. A cluster of highly shared sequence variants was judged likely to represent a technical artifact of the sequencing pipeline. In a later analysis, most CMV-associated TCR beta chains were found to appear HLA-restricted, with HLA associations seemingly driven largely by CMV exposure. V-gene and J-gene trimming of TCR beta chains was associated with a missense DCLRE1C variant in a later genetic analysis, and the association was replicated in an independent cohort. Across donors, most TCR sequences were observed very rarely, whereas some public TCRs were present in many individuals. According to a later analysis, TCR association rates differed among HLA loci, with DRB1 alleles showing the most associated TCRs and HLA-C alleles showing the fewest. Broadly in line with IMGT annotations, most TCR beta V segments showed up in productive rearrangements about 87% or about 30% of the time in an earlier analysis of under 700 of the donors. In both the original and validation cohorts, the classifier was reported to diagnose cytomegalovirus status with high specificity and sensitivity. Because counts were too low, more than 15 rarely observed V segments, including chromosome 9 orphons, were excluded from the earlier analysis of fewer than 650 of the donors.

From a lookup of the germline V gene, CDR1 and CDR2 are LGHNA and YSLEER. The germline V end is reduced by 3 bases and the J end by 7 bases; junction bases left unmatched: 6. The CDR3 holds 14 amino acids from the cysteine to the phenylalanine. Only CDR3 DNA remains: 42 bases, in frame from the first base. The chain links TRBV4-3 with TRBJ2-1; TRBD1 matches 7 bases in the middle. Sequencing input: PBMCs. The sequence was obtained from a man aged 50 to 59 in good health and CMV-seropositive. The CDR3 reads as follows: CASSQGQPTNEQFF. The DNA reads TGCGCCAGCAGCCAGGGACAGCCTACAAATGAGCAGTTCTTC.